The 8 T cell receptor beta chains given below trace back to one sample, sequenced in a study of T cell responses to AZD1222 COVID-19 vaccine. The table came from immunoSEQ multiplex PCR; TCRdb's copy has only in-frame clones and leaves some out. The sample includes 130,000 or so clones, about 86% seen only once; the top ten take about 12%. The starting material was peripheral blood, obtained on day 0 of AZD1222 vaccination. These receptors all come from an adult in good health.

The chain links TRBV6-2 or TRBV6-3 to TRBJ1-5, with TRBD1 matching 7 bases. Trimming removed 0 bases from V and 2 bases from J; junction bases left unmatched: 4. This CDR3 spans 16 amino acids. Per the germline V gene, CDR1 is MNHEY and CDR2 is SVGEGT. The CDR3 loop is CASSYSTGIGNQPQHF. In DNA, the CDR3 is TGTGCCAGCAGTTACTCGACAGGGATCGGCAATCAGCCCCAGCATTTT.

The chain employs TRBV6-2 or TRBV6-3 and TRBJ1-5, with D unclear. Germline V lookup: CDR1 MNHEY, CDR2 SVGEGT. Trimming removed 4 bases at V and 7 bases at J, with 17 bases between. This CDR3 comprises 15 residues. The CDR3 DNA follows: TGTGCCAGCAGTTTGGATGAGGGCGCCGGGCAGCCCCAGCATTTT. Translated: CASSLDEGAGQPQHF.

This chain's CDR3 is CASSLQGAYNSPLHF. CDR3 bases: TGCGCCAGCAGCTTACAGGGGGCTTATAATTCACCCCTCCACTTT. V usage is TRBV5-1 and J usage is TRBJ1-6; 9 bases map to TRBD1. V trimming: 2 bases; J trimming: 4 bases; junction bases outside the gene matches: 1. The CDR3 length is 15 residues. CDR1 SGHRS and CDR2 YFSETQ come from the germline V gene.

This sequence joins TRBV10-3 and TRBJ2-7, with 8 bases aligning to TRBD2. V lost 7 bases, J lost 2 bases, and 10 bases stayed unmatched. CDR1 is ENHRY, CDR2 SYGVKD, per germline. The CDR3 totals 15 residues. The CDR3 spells CAIMLPGLGPYEQYF. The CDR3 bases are TGTGCCATCATGTTGCCGGGACTAGGCCCCTACGAGCAGTACTTC.

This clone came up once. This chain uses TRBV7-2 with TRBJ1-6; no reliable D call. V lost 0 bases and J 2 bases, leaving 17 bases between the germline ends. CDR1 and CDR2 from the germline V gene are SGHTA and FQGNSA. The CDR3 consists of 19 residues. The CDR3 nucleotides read TGTGCCAGCAGCTTAGCGCGAAGCACACCAAAAACCTATAATTCACCCCTCCACTTT. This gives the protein CASSLARSTPKTYNSPLHF.

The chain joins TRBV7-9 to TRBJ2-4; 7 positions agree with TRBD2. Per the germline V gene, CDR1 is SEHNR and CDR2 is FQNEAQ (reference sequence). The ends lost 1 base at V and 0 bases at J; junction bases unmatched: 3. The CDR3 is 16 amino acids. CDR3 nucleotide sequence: TGTGCCAGCAGCTTAGGAGCGGGGATAGCCAAAAACATTCAGTACTTC. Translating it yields CASSLGAGIAKNIQYF.

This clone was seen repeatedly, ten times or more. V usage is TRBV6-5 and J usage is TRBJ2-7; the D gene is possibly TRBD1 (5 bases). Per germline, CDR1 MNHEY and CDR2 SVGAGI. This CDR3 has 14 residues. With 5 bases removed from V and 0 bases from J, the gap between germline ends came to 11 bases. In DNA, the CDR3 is TGTGCCAGCAGTCGTCAGGGTGGCTCCTACGAGCAGTACTTC. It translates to CASSRQGGSYEQYF.

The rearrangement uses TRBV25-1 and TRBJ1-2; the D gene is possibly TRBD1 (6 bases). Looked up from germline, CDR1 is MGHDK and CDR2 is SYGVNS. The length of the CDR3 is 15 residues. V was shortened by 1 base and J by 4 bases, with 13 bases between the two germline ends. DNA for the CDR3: TGTGCCAGCAGTGAATTAGTACAGGGTGGCTATGGCTACACCTTC. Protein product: CASSELVQGGYGYTF.